A selection of T cell receptor beta chains follows, all from one sample in a study of cytotoxic CD8 clonotypes in ibrutinib-treated CLL. Data came from immunoSEQ multiplex PCR; TCRdb stores just in-frame clones and leaves some out. Here the sample spans tens of thousands of clones, around four fifths being singletons. Material: PBMCs, obtained after 24 months of ibrutinib treatment. These receptors were collected from a human donor with chronic lymphocytic leukemia. Both conserved end residues are trimmed from each CDR3. Fields, in order: V gene, J gene, CDR3 protein.

TRBV19	TRBJ2-1	ASRDKGYNEQF
TRBV7-2	TRBJ2-1	ASSLIQGANEQF
TRBV4-1	TRBJ2-5	ASSQDRSTQY
TRBV10-2	TRBJ2-7	ASLLAGGHEQY
TRBV9	TRBJ2-7	ASSAGTSGWNLRAEQY
TRBV2	TRBJ2-1	ASTLSVWTFNNEQF
TRBV6-5	TRBJ1-5	ASRPDRGSQPQH
TRBV15	TRBJ2-2	ATSRGFGDTGELF
TRBV11-3	TRBJ2-3	ASSSRLGGDTQY
TRBV5-1	TRBJ2-1	ASSPSSYSYNEQF
TRBV6-5	TRBJ1-2	ASRLQGGYGYT
TRBV6-6	TRBJ2-3	ASSQRSTDTQY
TRBV19	TRBJ2-7	ASSILAGSSYEQY
TRBV29-1	TRBJ1-1	SVEGRLNTEAF
TRBV6-5	TRBJ1-1	ASSYIGTAGTEAF
TRBV4-1	TRBJ1-2	ASSQEGQGAVGYT
TRBV10-3	TRBJ1-1	AISETRTPGGLEAF
TRBV27	TRBJ2-6	ATTTASSGANVLT
TRBV6-5	TRBJ2-3	ASSGLAGVDTQY
TRBV9	TRBJ2-6	ASSAYSGANVLT
TRBV18	TRBJ2-7	ASSPLGQGRDEQY
TRBV19	TRBJ2-2	ASSIARGLDTGELF
TRBV7-2	TRBJ1-5	ASGDSNQPQH
TRBV2	TRBJ2-3	ASSAAGTSGTDTQY
TRBV9	TRBJ2-7	ASSVEGTGIYEQY
TRBV6-1	TRBJ1-2	ASSSVGYT
TRBV6-1	TRBJ2-1	ASSEASRPQGNEQF
TRBV7-8	TRBJ2-1	ASSLPGTVYNEQF
TRBV28	TRBJ1-2	ASSSGTGGFYYGYT
TRBV6-6	TRBJ1-2	ASRADYGYT
TRBV7-3	TRBJ2-7	ASSITGLAASYEQY
TRBV2	TRBJ1-1	ASKETGDGTEAF
TRBV5-1	TRBJ2-7	ASSLEGPLYEQY
TRBV7-2	TRBJ2-1	ASSLGGGRSYNEQF
TRBV11-2	TRBJ2-3	ASSLAETQY
TRBV19	TRBJ2-7	ASSGRAGLYEQY
TRBV6-5	TRBJ1-2	ASSRQRANGYT
TRBV27	TRBJ2-1	ASGMDRDSYNEQF
TRBV28	TRBJ2-7	ASSYGTSGNYEQY
TRBV9	TRBJ1-2	ASSVEGGGLNYGYT
TRBV6-6	TRBJ2-7	ASSYAGTRNEQY
TRBV11-3	TRBJ1-2	ASSLDRGQGYT